A selection of T cell receptor beta chains follows, all from one sample in a study of blood T cells in healthy people across ages. TCRdb ran MiXCR on the 5' RACE reads and lists one entry per CDR3 protein. This table has 850,000 to 1,000,000 distinct CDR3 sequences, 51% appearing once. Sequencing was done on a sample of blood. The receptors were sampled from a woman aged 60-70 years in good health. CDR3s include the opening cysteine and the closing phenylalanine or tryptophan. Each record gives: J gene, D gene, V gene, clone size, CDR3 DNA, CDR3 protein. The D gene is left open where the match is weak. Where a row states a size, it is once, few, many or the class of an expanded clone; other rows omit it.

j_call: TRBJ1-6
d_call: TRBD1
v_call: TRBV10-2
clone_size: -
cdr3_nt: TGCGCCAGCAGGGACAGGGGGTGGAATTCACCCCTCCACTTT
cdr3_aa: CASRDRGWNSPLHF

j_call: TRBJ2-1
d_call: -
v_call: TRBV5-6
clone_size: -
cdr3_nt: TGTGCCAGCATAAGTCTCTCTATCGGGGGTGAGCAGTTCTTC
cdr3_aa: CASISLSIGGEQFF

j_call: TRBJ1-5
d_call: -
v_call: TRBV19
clone_size: -
cdr3_nt: TGTGCCAGTACAGGTGGAGAAATTTTTAATCCGCCCCAGCATTTT
cdr3_aa: CASTGGEIFNPPQHF

j_call: TRBJ1-2
d_call: TRBD1
v_call: TRBV20-1
clone_size: -
cdr3_nt: TGCAGTGCTAGATCACCGGGACAGGGGGCGCTTGGCTACACCTTC
cdr3_aa: CSARSPGQGALGYTF

j_call: TRBJ1-2
d_call: -
v_call: TRBV14
clone_size: -
cdr3_nt: TGTGCCAGCAGCCTCTACGCAGGAAGCGGCTACACCTTC
cdr3_aa: CASSLYAGSGYTF

j_call: TRBJ2-4
d_call: -
v_call: TRBV7-2
clone_size: -
cdr3_nt: TGTGCCAGCCAACCGGACCCGGCGGGCATTCAGTACTTC
cdr3_aa: CASQPDPAGIQYF

j_call: TRBJ1-2
d_call: TRBD1
v_call: TRBV3-1
clone_size: -
cdr3_nt: TGTGCCAGCGGCCAAGGGATGCAGAAGGGGGCAGACTATGGCTACACCTTC
cdr3_aa: CASGQGMQKGADYGYTF

j_call: TRBJ2-7
d_call: -
v_call: TRBV29-1
clone_size: few
cdr3_nt: TGCAGCGTTGAAGTTACAGACTCCTACGAGCAGTACTTC
cdr3_aa: CSVEVTDSYEQYF

j_call: TRBJ2-5
d_call: -
v_call: TRBV3-1
clone_size: once
cdr3_nt: TGTGCCAGCAGCCTTCCCCTCAGGGGATGGATAGAGACCCAGTACTTC
cdr3_aa: CASSLPLRGWIETQYF

j_call: TRBJ1-2
d_call: -
v_call: TRBV20-1
clone_size: -
cdr3_nt: TGCAGTGCTAGAGATCCGGGGGGGTGGTATGGCTACACCTTC
cdr3_aa: CSARDPGGWYGYTF

j_call: TRBJ1-4
d_call: -
v_call: TRBV27
clone_size: -
cdr3_nt: TGTGCCAGCAGTCCACTTGGAGGGCCCTTGTCTGAAAAACTGTTTTTT
cdr3_aa: CASSPLGGPLSEKLFF

j_call: TRBJ2-3
d_call: -
v_call: TRBV20-1
clone_size: -
cdr3_nt: TGCGGTGCTAGAGCTTTACCCACAGATACGCAGTATTTT
cdr3_aa: CGARALPTDTQYF

j_call: TRBJ1-4
d_call: -
v_call: TRBV12-3/TRBV12-4
clone_size: -
cdr3_nt: TGTGCCAGAATTGGAGGTTTGGATAATGAAAAACTGTTTTTT
cdr3_aa: CARIGGLDNEKLFF

j_call: TRBJ1-4
d_call: -
v_call: TRBV6-2/TRBV6-3
clone_size: -
cdr3_nt: TGTGCCAGCACATGGGGAGGAAAACTGTTTTTT
cdr3_aa: CASTWGGKLFF

j_call: TRBJ1-5
d_call: -
v_call: TRBV6-2/TRBV6-3
clone_size: -
cdr3_nt: TGTGCCAACAGTTACGAAGGCAGGGCCAATCAGCCCCAGCATTTT
cdr3_aa: CANSYEGRANQPQHF

j_call: TRBJ2-1
d_call: -
v_call: TRBV9
clone_size: -
cdr3_nt: TGTGCCAGCAGCGTACCCGGGACAGAGCAGTTCTTC
cdr3_aa: CASSVPGTEQFF

j_call: TRBJ2-1
d_call: TRBD1
v_call: TRBV18
clone_size: -
cdr3_nt: TGTGCCAGCTCGGGGACAGGGGAAAGGAAGTATGAGCAGTTCTTC
cdr3_aa: CASSGTGERKYEQFF

j_call: TRBJ2-2
d_call: TRBD2
v_call: TRBV3-1
clone_size: -
cdr3_nt: TGTGCCAGCAGCCAAGACATTAGCGGGAGGAGGAACGGGGAGCTGTTTTTT
cdr3_aa: CASSQDISGRRNGELFF

j_call: TRBJ1-6
d_call: -
v_call: TRBV12-3/TRBV12-4
clone_size: -
cdr3_nt: TGTGCCAGCAGTTTTACAGAAAATTCACCCCTCCACTTT
cdr3_aa: CASSFTENSPLHF

j_call: TRBJ2-7
d_call: TRBD1
v_call: TRBV7-3
clone_size: -
cdr3_nt: TGTGCCAGCAGCTACCCGGGACAGATCTACGAGCAGTACTTC
cdr3_aa: CASSYPGQIYEQYF

j_call: TRBJ2-7
d_call: -
v_call: TRBV5-8
clone_size: -
cdr3_nt: TGTGCCAGCAGCTTGGTCGAAGTGATCTACGAGCAGTACTTC
cdr3_aa: CASSLVEVIYEQYF

j_call: TRBJ2-7
d_call: TRBD2
v_call: TRBV6-2/TRBV6-3
clone_size: few
cdr3_nt: TGTGCCAGCAGTTACTTCCAGACTAGCGAGATCTACGAGCAGTACTTC
cdr3_aa: CASSYFQTSEIYEQYF

j_call: TRBJ1-2
d_call: TRBD1
v_call: TRBV2
clone_size: once
cdr3_nt: TGTGCCAGCAGCGGACAGGGCTACTATGGCTACACCTTC
cdr3_aa: CASSGQGYYGYTF

j_call: TRBJ1-1
d_call: TRBD1
v_call: TRBV7-2
clone_size: -
cdr3_nt: TGTGCCAGCAACCCACAGGGGGGATTGAACACTGAAGCTTTCTTT
cdr3_aa: CASNPQGGLNTEAFF

j_call: TRBJ2-7
d_call: -
v_call: TRBV27
clone_size: few
cdr3_nt: TGTGCCAGCAGTCCCCTCGTCCGGGTCTCCCCCGGAAAAAGCTACGAGCAGTACTTC
cdr3_aa: CASSPLVRVSPGKSYEQYF

j_call: TRBJ2-1
d_call: TRBD2
v_call: TRBV7-3
clone_size: -
cdr3_nt: TGTGCCAGCAGCTTAATTCCTAGCGGGAACTACAATGAGCAGTTCTTC
cdr3_aa: CASSLIPSGNYNEQFF

j_call: TRBJ2-1
d_call: TRBD1
v_call: TRBV12-3/TRBV12-4
clone_size: few
cdr3_nt: TGTGCCAGCAGTTTGGTGGGACAGGGCTACAATGAGCAGTTCTTC
cdr3_aa: CASSLVGQGYNEQFF

j_call: TRBJ2-3
d_call: -
v_call: TRBV27
clone_size: few
cdr3_nt: TGTGCCAGCAGTAACCGGGGAGGGGGAACCACAGATACGCAGTATTTT
cdr3_aa: CASSNRGGGTTDTQYF

j_call: TRBJ2-5
d_call: -
v_call: TRBV2
clone_size: -
cdr3_nt: TGTGCCAGCAGTGGCGGTATCCAAGAGACCCAGTACTTC
cdr3_aa: CASSGGIQETQYF

j_call: TRBJ2-7
d_call: TRBD2
v_call: TRBV5-1
clone_size: -
cdr3_nt: TGCGCCAGCAGCAACCGGGACGGGGGGAACTACGAGCAGTACTTC
cdr3_aa: CASSNRDGGNYEQYF

j_call: TRBJ1-6
d_call: -
v_call: TRBV28
clone_size: -
cdr3_nt: TGTGCCAGCGGGGACGGACAGAGCTCCTATAATTCACCCCTCCACTTT
cdr3_aa: CASGDGQSSYNSPLHF

j_call: TRBJ1-4
d_call: -
v_call: TRBV4-1
clone_size: -
cdr3_nt: TGCGCCGGCAGCCAAGTTTCCCGGGAACTGTTTTTT
cdr3_aa: CAGSQVSRELFF

j_call: TRBJ2-7
d_call: -
v_call: TRBV10-3
clone_size: few
cdr3_nt: TGTGCCATCAGCCAGAGCCTTGGCACCTACGAGCAGTACTTC
cdr3_aa: CAISQSLGTYEQYF

j_call: TRBJ2-5
d_call: -
v_call: TRBV29-1
clone_size: many
cdr3_nt: TGCAGCGTTGAAGACCTAATTTTTACCTTCCGGGACACCCAACAAGAGACCCAGTACTTC
cdr3_aa: CSVEDLIFTFRDTQQETQYF

j_call: TRBJ2-1
d_call: TRBD2
v_call: TRBV27
clone_size: -
cdr3_nt: TGTGCCAGCAGTCCCCACGACTGGACTAGCGGCTACAATGAGCAGTTCTTC
cdr3_aa: CASSPHDWTSGYNEQFF

j_call: TRBJ2-3
d_call: TRBD2
v_call: TRBV5-6
clone_size: -
cdr3_nt: TGTGCCAGCAGCTGGGGGGGTACCTCCTTGGATACGCAGTATTTT
cdr3_aa: CASSWGGTSLDTQYF

j_call: TRBJ1-2
d_call: -
v_call: TRBV2
clone_size: few
cdr3_nt: TGTGCCAGCAGTGACAGATCTTATGGCTACACCTTC
cdr3_aa: CASSDRSYGYTF

j_call: TRBJ2-7
d_call: TRBD2
v_call: TRBV12-3/TRBV12-4
clone_size: -
cdr3_nt: TGTGCCAGCAGGTCCTCGAGCGGGAGATTGTACGAGCAGTACTTC
cdr3_aa: CASRSSSGRLYEQYF

j_call: TRBJ2-3
d_call: -
v_call: TRBV28
clone_size: -
cdr3_nt: TGTGCCACAAATAGTGGGAGCAGTATAGATACGCAGTATTTT
cdr3_aa: CATNSGSSIDTQYF

j_call: TRBJ2-7
d_call: TRBD1
v_call: TRBV7-2
clone_size: few
cdr3_nt: TGTGCCAGCAGCCGCGTGAATAGACAGGGCTACGAGCAGTACTTC
cdr3_aa: CASSRVNRQGYEQYF

j_call: TRBJ2-7
d_call: TRBD1
v_call: TRBV20-1
clone_size: -
cdr3_nt: TGCAGTGCTAGGGCCGACAGGGCCTACGAGCAGTACTTC
cdr3_aa: CSARADRAYEQYF

j_call: TRBJ2-5
d_call: -
v_call: TRBV24-1
clone_size: -
cdr3_nt: TGTGCCACCCAGGGCAGGGCCCAAGAGACCCAGTACTTC
cdr3_aa: CATQGRAQETQYF

j_call: TRBJ2-7
d_call: -
v_call: TRBV12-3/TRBV12-4
clone_size: -
cdr3_nt: TGTGCCAGCAGCCCACCCCTCTCTCTGAACGAGCAGTACTTC
cdr3_aa: CASSPPLSLNEQYF

j_call: TRBJ2-4
d_call: TRBD2
v_call: TRBV9
clone_size: -
cdr3_nt: TGTGCCAGCAGCGGGGGACTAGCGGACCCAAGGTACTTC
cdr3_aa: CASSGGLADPRYF

j_call: TRBJ2-3
d_call: TRBD2
v_call: TRBV6-2/TRBV6-3
clone_size: -
cdr3_nt: TGTGCCAGCAGTTCGAGACTAGCGGGAGGTGTACCGCAGTATTTT
cdr3_aa: CASSSRLAGGVPQYF

j_call: TRBJ2-5
d_call: TRBD2
v_call: TRBV28
clone_size: few
cdr3_nt: TGTGCCAGCACCCCGGGGCTAGCGGGAGAGACCCAGTACTTC
cdr3_aa: CASTPGLAGETQYF

j_call: TRBJ2-6
d_call: -
v_call: TRBV7-9
clone_size: -
cdr3_nt: TGTGCCACTTCGACCGAGGAAGCTGGGGCCAACGTCCTGACTTTC
cdr3_aa: CATSTEEAGANVLTF

j_call: TRBJ2-7
d_call: TRBD2
v_call: TRBV7-2
clone_size: -
cdr3_nt: TGTGCCAGCAGCTATGCGGGGGGGACTGCCTACGAGCAGTACTTC
cdr3_aa: CASSYAGGTAYEQYF

j_call: TRBJ2-3
d_call: -
v_call: TRBV24-1
clone_size: -
cdr3_nt: TGTGCCACCACCAAAGAGTATGGGGCCGCAGGCACAGATACGCAGTATTTT
cdr3_aa: CATTKEYGAAGTDTQYF